This TCR beta chain came from a study of blood T cell repertoires in COVID-19. Measured with immunoSEQ multiplex PCR; TCRdb has only the in-frame clones, and not every one. The sample records 180,000 or so clones, more than 70% being singletons. Trimming at V came to 8 bases and at J to 8 bases, leaving 13 bases not matched to a gene. The CDR3 consists of 13 residues. The germline V gene encodes CDR1 GTSNPN and CDR2 SVGIG (reference sequence). This clonotype originated in a man between 18 and 35 years old with active or convalescent COVID-19. The sequencing sample was made of peripheral blood. The J gene is TRBJ1-1, the V gene TRBV30, with 8 bases identical to TRBD1. The DNA of the CDR3 is TGTGCCGGCAGACAGGGGCGGGGGCAGGAAGCTTTCTTT. This sequence encodes CAGRQGRGQEAFF.